This entry is about one TCR beta chain. This specimen comes from a study of blood T cell repertoires in COVID-19. Background on the study: Samples taken during acute and convalescent COVID-19 were collected in the United States, Italy and Spain.

From germline, CDR1 is SGHNT and CDR2 YYREEE (reference sequence). V dropped 4 bases and J dropped 5; count of bases not matched to a gene: 8. The CDR3 contains 17 residues. Participants were aged roughly 18 to 89 years, lived in about 26 US areas, and enrolled virtually. Symptom resolution, clearance, or two negative PCRs marked the recovered donors of Cohort 3. Per the authors' pipeline: Estimated nucleated cell counts came from reference gene primer amplification. The protocol was immunoSEQ multiplex PCR, while the TCRdb copy is restricted to in-frame clones and leaves out a portion. V and J calls plus clone size are reproduced from that table; the DNA served to infer D and trimming. The sample lists 200,000 to 300,000 clones, about 89% seen once, with under 10% in the top ten.

Sequenced material: PBMCs or T cells enriched from blood (not recorded which). J is TRBJ2-2 and V is TRBV5-4, with 13 bases lining up with TRBD2. The TCR originated in a man aged 40-49 years who had recovered from COVID-19. DNA for the CDR3: TGTGCCAGCAGCGAAGGACTAGCGGGAGCCGGGACCGGGGAGCTGTTTTTT. This gives the protein CASSEGLAGAGTGELFF.